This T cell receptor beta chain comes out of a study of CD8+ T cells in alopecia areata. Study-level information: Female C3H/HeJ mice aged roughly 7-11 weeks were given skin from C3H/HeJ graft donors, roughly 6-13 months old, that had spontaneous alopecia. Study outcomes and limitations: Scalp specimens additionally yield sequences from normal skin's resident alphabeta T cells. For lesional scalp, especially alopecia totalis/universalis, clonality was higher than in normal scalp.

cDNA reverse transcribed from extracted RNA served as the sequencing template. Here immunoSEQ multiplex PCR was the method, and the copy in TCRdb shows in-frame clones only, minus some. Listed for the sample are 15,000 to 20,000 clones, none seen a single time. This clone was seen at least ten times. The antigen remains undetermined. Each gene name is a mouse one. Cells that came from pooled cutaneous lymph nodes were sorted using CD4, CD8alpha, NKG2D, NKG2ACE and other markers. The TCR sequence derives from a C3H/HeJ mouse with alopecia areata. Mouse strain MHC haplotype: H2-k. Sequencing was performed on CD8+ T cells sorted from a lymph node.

Partial CDR3 DNA: TGTGCCAGCAGTGATGCGAGGGACAGGGGTGCT. This sequence encodes CASSDARDRGA. The whole CDR3 protein reads CASSDARDRGAEQFF. The genes are TRBV13-3 and TRBJ2-1, with TRBD1 matching 10 bases. The CDR3 end lies 4 residues beyond the end of the read and is filled in from the germline J gene. Germline assignment: CDR1 NNHDY and CDR2 SYVADS. V lost 0 bases, J lost 6 bases, and 3 bases stayed unmatched. The CDR3 contains 15 residues.